This TCR beta chain was captured in a study of T cells after yellow fever vaccination. In the study overall: Fractions containing few cells were prepared with SMART-Seq v4 Ultra Low Input.

For TCR, cDNA came from 5'RACE template switching, which added a universal primer site and UMIs. MiXCR was run by TCRdb on the 5' RACE reads, yielding one entry per CDR3 protein. Of about 400,000 distinct CDR3 sequences in the sample, approximately 10% are singletons; the top ten hold around 19%. V lost 2 bases and J lost 6; bases outside the gene matches: 2. This CDR3 comprises 13 residues. In germline, CDR1 is KGHDR, CDR2 SFDVKD. This clonotype turned up a few times. Its matching antigen is unknown. Points from the study as a whole: The secondary response peaked faster, at day 5 versus 15, but was weaker. Bulk-population clonotypes that are abundant could appear as contaminants in FACS-sorted repertoires.

The sequence was obtained from a man between 18 and 35 years old who received the YFV17D yellow fever vaccine. The sequencing here drew on PBMCs, taken on the day of the first yellow fever vaccination. V usage is TRBV24-1 and J usage is TRBJ1-2, with 7 positions matching TRBD1. Here the CDR3 reads CATSDWDSNGYTF. The CDR3, as DNA: TGTGCCACCAGTGATTGGGACAGCAATGGCTACACCTTC.